This TCR beta chain stems from a study of CD8+ T cells in alopecia areata. General observations from the study: It was lesional scalp, especially alopecia totalis/universalis, that showed higher clonality than normal scalp.

This clone was detected ten times or more. Its antigen is currently unknown. TCR sequencing used cDNA made by reverse transcription of extracted RNA. Profiling relied on immunoSEQ multiplex PCR, and the TCRdb table lists in-frame clones only, not all of them. The data show approximately 210,000 clones, with about three fifths seen just once and 4% to 4.5% held by the top ten. Described treatment: oral pan-JAK inhibitor, 5-10 mg twice daily. Germline V CDR1 and CDR2: SGHNT, YENEEA. The CDR3 contains 15 residues. The V and J ends lost 1 base and 1 base respectively, with 10 bases between them. The sample was CD4+ T cells sorted from blood, taken at week 4, from a patient treated with tofacitinib. V gene TRBV11-3 combines with J gene TRBJ2-5; tentatively, D is TRBD2 (6 bases). The receptor was derived from a human donor with alopecia areata. CDR3 bases: TGTGCCAGCAGCTTAGGTCTAGCGCCCCAAGAGACCCAGTACTTC. It yields the protein CASSLGLAPQETQYF.